The sequence of this T cell receptor (beta chain) was determined in a study of siplizumab effects on memory and regulatory T cells (dated by TCRdb to about 2019). Describing the broader study: The effect of the anti-CD2 antibody siplizumab on alloreactive T-cell subsets was examined in allogeneic mixed lymphocyte reactions constructed from human PBMCs.

Study-level results and caveats: Of the alloreactive CD4+ clones that could be mapped, the Treg-derived share averaged about 67% with siplizumab compared with around 27% in control reactions. For roughly 75-97% of proliferating CD4+ or CD8+ clones, no naive or memory phenotype could be assigned. Siplizumab significantly lowered the cumulative frequency of alloreactive sequences that could be traced to unstimulated CD4+ memory T cells. The suppressive function of proliferating Tregs from siplizumab cultures was not functionally confirmed. Sequences below about 10^-5 frequency were poorly captured, so only a minor fraction of alloreactive clones could be mapped to unstimulated subsets. Unstimulated naive T cells appeared more diverse than memory T cells, and naive cells seemed to contribute substantially to the alloresponse.

As concerns this clone: Its target antigen remains unknown. Base-call qualities are not available, and no considerably larger clone is one nucleotide away.

To prepare the library, the immunoSEQ multiplex PCR assay was applied. About 9.1 x 10^4 TCR templates per sample were assayed on the deep sequencing platform. Genomic DNA extracted from sorted T cells was used for TCRbeta CDR3 sequencing. On the authors' methods: The R programming language was used for clonal analysis of TCRbeta CDR3 data. Comparing unstimulated samples against CFSE-low samples taken after the reaction was how alloreactive CD4+ and CD8+ clones were defined. Regulatory or non-regulatory origin was assigned to alloreactive CD4+ clones by matching of sequences to sorted unstimulated Treg and non-Treg repertoires. In TCRdb, the immuneACCESS table is reduced to in-frame sequences with V and J assigned. These tables do not hold every clone; where another copy was compared, an unresolved V gene accounts for under half, and the others remain unexplained. V and J calls and clone size are copied from that table; D and trimming were computed from the DNA. The sample table holds approximately 90,000 clones, of which approximately 95% were seen once. The ten top clones hold around 0.3% of the sample.

Sorted unstimulated T cells and proliferating T cells recovered from mixed lymphocyte reactions underwent TCRbeta CDR3 sequencing. Fresh whole blood from nine to ten HLA-typed healthy donors was used as the source from which PBMCs were isolated. Unstimulated CD4+ non-regulatory T cells were FACS-sorted to map the origin of alloreactive clones. V and J are truncated by 3 bases and 4 bases respectively, leaving an intervening sequence of 12 bases. The CDR3 measures 14 amino acids from cysteine to phenylalanine. Only CDR3 DNA remains: 42 bases, in frame from the first base. The germline V gene (reference sequence) yields MNHEY for CDR1 and SMNVEV for CDR2.

The sequencing sample was made of non-Treg CD4+ T cells sorted from blood. Read against the paper, the sample's cell subset or site label means: FACS-sorted unstimulated CD4+ non-regulatory T cells. The chain employs TRBV27 and TRBJ1-1; perhaps TRBD1 is the D gene, with 6 bases matching. This clonotype was obtained from a human donor in good health. The nucleotide sequence reads as follows: TGTGCCAGCAGTTTGAAGGTCAGGGGCACTGAAGCTTTCTTT. Protein translation: CASSLKVRGTEAFF.